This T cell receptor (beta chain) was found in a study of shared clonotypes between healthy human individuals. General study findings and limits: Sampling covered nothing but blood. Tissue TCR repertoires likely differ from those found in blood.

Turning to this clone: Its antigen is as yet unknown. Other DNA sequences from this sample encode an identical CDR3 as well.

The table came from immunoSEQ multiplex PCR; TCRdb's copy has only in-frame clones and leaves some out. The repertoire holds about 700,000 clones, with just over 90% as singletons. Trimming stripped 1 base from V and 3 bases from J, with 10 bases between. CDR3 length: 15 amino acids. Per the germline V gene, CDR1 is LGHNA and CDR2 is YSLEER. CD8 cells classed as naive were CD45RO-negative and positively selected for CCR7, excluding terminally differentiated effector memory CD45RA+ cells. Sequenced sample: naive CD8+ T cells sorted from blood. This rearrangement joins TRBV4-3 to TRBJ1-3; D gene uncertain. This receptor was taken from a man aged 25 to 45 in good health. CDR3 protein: CASSQGTASGNTIYF. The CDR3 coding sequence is TGCGCCAGCAGCCAAGGCACGGCCAGTGGAAACACCATATATTTT.